The next 21 T cell receptor beta chains were all read from a single sample in a study of control samples from healthy donors and cancer patients. Repertoires were generated with immunoSEQ multiplex PCR, while TCRdb's copy carries only in-frame clones and drops some. The top ten clones hold roughly 7.2% of a sample with around 85,000 clones, 85% to 90% of them seen once. Sequencing was carried out using blood. These receptors all stem from a woman aged 60-75 years in good health.

The chain couples TRBV7-8 to TRBJ2-2; maybe TRBD2 (6 bases). The germline CDR1 and CDR2 sequences are SGHVS and FQNEAQ. V lost 1 base to trimming and J lost 4 bases, with 16 bases between them. The CDR3 length is 17 residues. The CDR3 sequence is CASSLVGSAKVTGELFF. The CDR3 coding sequence is TGTGCCAGCAGCTTAGTCGGGAGCGCCAAGGTCACCGGGGAGCTGTTTTTT.

The V gene is TRBV21-1, the J gene TRBJ2-4. TRBV21-1 is a pseudogene locus. The CDR3 sequence is 17 residues long. The CDR3 bases are TGTGCCAGCAGCAAATCCCCGCAGGGGAGGGCCAAAAACATTCAGTACTTC. Residues: CASSKSPQGRAKNIQYF.

This clone was recorded a few times. The J gene is TRBJ1-5, the V gene TRBV5-1; 9 bases line up with TRBD1. This CDR3 spans 15 amino acids. V lost 5 bases to trimming and J lost 3 bases; unmatched junction nucleotides: 6. In germline, CDR1 is SGHRS, CDR2 YFSETQ. In nucleotides, the CDR3 is TGCGCCAGCAGTCCTACAGGGGGCGTCAATCAGCCCCAGCATTTT. Translating gives CASSPTGGVNQPQHF.

The chain uses TRBV11-3 and TRBJ1-2, with 9 bases matching TRBD1. Per the germline V gene, CDR1 is SGHNT and CDR2 is YENEEA. J lost 8 bases, V lost 8 bases, and 9 bases had no gene match. The CDR3 loop spans 13 amino acids. CDR3 in amino acids: CASDTGQGLGYTF. As DNA, the CDR3 is TGTGCCAGCGACACGGGACAGGGTCTCGGCTACACCTTC.

The chain couples TRBV5-1 to TRBJ2-1, with a possible D match to TRBD2 (6 bases). Trimming shortened V by 2 bases and J by 3 bases, and 12 bases separated the two germline ends. CDR3 length: 15 residues. The germline V gene has CDR1 SGHRS and CDR2 YFSETQ. CDR3 bases: TGCGCCAGCAGCTTTCTGGCGGGGTTCTACAATGAGCAGTTCTTC. Translating it yields CASSFLAGFYNEQFF.

The J gene is TRBJ1-1, the V gene TRBV18; D is uncertain. Trimming took 3 bases from V and 5 from J, leaving 10 bases between them. CDR1 and CDR2 from the germline V gene are KGHSH and LQKENI. The CDR3 is 13 residues long. The CDR3 sequence: CASSPVGGTEAFF. In nucleotides, the CDR3 is TGTGCCAGCTCACCTGTGGGAGGAACTGAAGCTTTCTTT.

The chain joins TRBV4-1 to TRBJ2-1; the match to TRBD2 covers 9 bases. The CDR3 consists of 15 residues. The germline CDR1 and CDR2 sequences are MGHRA and YSYEKL. Trimming at V came to 5 bases and at J to 8 bases, leaving 10 bases not matched to a gene. DNA of the CDR3: TGCGCCAGCAGCTACCGCGGGACTAGCAGCGATGAGCAGTTCTTC. Amino acid sequence: CASSYRGTSSDEQFF.

This chain joins TRBV27 and TRBJ1-2; possibly TRBD1 for D (5 bases). The germline CDR1 and CDR2 sequences are MNHEY and SMNVEV (reference sequence). Deletions cut 5 bases from V and 8 bases from J, with 15 bases between. The length of the CDR3 is 13 residues. The CDR3 DNA sequence: TGTGCCAGCAGTGAATGGCAGGGACGCGGCTACACCTTC. Translation: CASSEWQGRGYTF.

The J gene is TRBJ2-1, the V gene TRBV19, with TRBD2 as a possible D gene (5 bases). The CDR3 loop spans 14 amino acids. CDR1 LNHDA and CDR2 SQIVND come from the germline V gene (reference sequence). V lost 3 bases and J 6 bases, leaving 12 bases between the germline ends. The CDR3 nucleotides read TGTGCCAGTAGTATTCGAGGGAGCGGCAATGAGCAGTTCTTC. Protein sequence: CASSIRGSGNEQFF.

The chain couples TRBV18 to TRBJ1-6, with 9 bases that match TRBD1. Losses at the gene ends were 1 base for V and 6 bases for J; bases not matched to a gene: 4. The CDR3 totals 16 residues. Germline CDR1 reads KGHSH; CDR2 reads LQKENI. This chain's CDR3 is CASSPLPGQGNSPLHF. The CDR3 DNA reads TGTGCCAGCTCACCACTTCCGGGACAGGGTAATTCACCCCTCCACTTT.

This CDR3 reads CASSPGTLSYNEQFF. CDR3 sequence (DNA): TGCGCCAGCAGCCCTGGGACACTCTCCTACAATGAGCAGTTCTTC. The chain combines TRBV4-1 with TRBJ2-1, with D possibly matching TRBD1 (6 bases). V gave up 4 bases and J gave up 0 bases, with 10 bases separating them. The CDR3 sequence is 15 residues long. CDR1 MGHRA and CDR2 YSYEKL come from the germline V gene.

V is TRBV21-1 and J is TRBJ1-2. TRBV21-1 is a pseudogene segment. CDR3 size: 18 residues. The CDR3 DNA is TGTGCCAGCAGCAAAGTTTCGCGGGCGAAATCGCTCGGCTATGGCTACACCTTC. This codes for CASSKVSRAKSLGYGYTF.

The J gene is TRBJ2-2, the V gene TRBV7-7, with 10 nucleotides matching TRBD2. Germline trimming cut 4 bases from V and 8 bases from J; bases unmatched to any gene: 10. The CDR3 contains 16 residues. CDR1 and CDR2 from the germline V gene are SSHAT and FNYEAQ (reference sequence). The DNA for the CDR3 is TGTGCCAGCAGCTCGGCCTTAGCGGGAGGTGGAGGGGAGCTGTTTTTT. Its translation is CASSSALAGGGGELFF.

The chain couples TRBV28 to TRBJ2-3, with D perhaps assigned TRBD1 or TRBD2 (5 bases each). Germline-derived CDR1 and CDR2 are MDHEN and SYDVKM. Trimming removed 3 bases from V and 0 bases from J, with 13 bases in between. This CDR3 region has 16 residues. This CDR3 reads CASSFMGTPSTDTQYF. The CDR3 DNA follows: TGTGCCAGCAGTTTTATGGGGACCCCTAGCACAGATACGCAGTATTTT.

The V call is TRBV7-9, the J call TRBJ1-1, with D possibly TRBD1 on 5 matching bases. V was trimmed by 5 bases and J by 4 bases, leaving 11 bases between them. This CDR3 contains 13 residues. Germline V lookup: CDR1 SEHNR, CDR2 FQNEAQ (reference sequence). CDR3 DNA sequence: TGTGCCAGCAGCCTGGGGGGTAGCACTGAAGCTTTCTTT. Translated: CASSLGGSTEAFF.

V and J are TRBV7-2 and TRBJ2-2; 9 bases map to TRBD1. After removal of 5 bases from V and 7 bases from J, the junction contained 8 bases not matched to a gene. CDR3 length: 15 amino acids. CDR1 and CDR2 (germline): SGHTA, FQGNSA. This CDR3 is CASSGQGRYGGELFF. CDR3 DNA sequence: TGTGCCAGCAGCGGACAGGGGAGGTACGGCGGGGAGCTGTTTTTT. Full variable domain (rest looked up from reference TRBV7-2 and TRBJ2-2): GAGVSQSPSNKVTEKGKDVELRCDPISGHTALYWYRQSLGQGLEFLIYFQGNSAPDKSGLPSDRFSAERTGGSVSTLTIQRTQQEDSAVYLCASSGQGRYGGELFFGEGSRLTVL.

The chain links TRBV6-6 to TRBJ2-6; 9 positions agree with TRBD1. The CDR3 sequence is 21 residues long. Germline V gene data show CDR1 as MNHNY and CDR2 as SVGAGI (reference sequence). Trimming took 6 bases from V and 1 from J; bases not matched to a gene: 19. The CDR3 loop reads CASSRRWGWDRESSGANVLTF. In DNA form, the CDR3 reads TGTGCCAGCAGCCGAAGATGGGGTTGGGACAGGGAAAGTTCTGGGGCCAACGTCCTGACTTTC.

The V call is TRBV10-1, the J call TRBJ2-1; 9 nucleotides align to TRBD2. Germline-derived CDR1 and CDR2 are WNHNN and SYGVQD (reference sequence). With V trimmed by 6 bases and J by 7 bases, 7 bases remained unmatched. The CDR3 sequence is 14 residues long. The CDR3 is CASSSSGGFNEQFF. The CDR3 DNA is TGCGCCAGCAGCAGTAGCGGGGGATTTAATGAGCAGTTCTTC.

V is TRBV10-3 and J is TRBJ1-1; D might be TRBD1 (6 bases). V was clipped by 3 bases and J by 0 bases, with 11 bases between them. The CDR3 is 15 residues long. Germline V gene lookup returns CDR1 ENHRY and CDR2 SYGVKD. The DNA for the CDR3 is TGTGCCATCAGTGACTCCGGGACACTGAACACTGAAGCTTTCTTT. It specifies CAISDSGTLNTEAFF.

The rearrangement joins TRBV7-8 to TRBJ2-1; 12 nucleotides align to TRBD2. Germline lookup yields CDR1 SGHVS and CDR2 FQNEAQ. The J segment lost 4 bases and the V segment lost 5 bases, leaving 9 bases of the junction unmatched. This CDR3 is built from 17 residues. CDR3 residues: CASSVSRTSGIYNEQFF. The CDR3 DNA is TGTGCCAGCAGCGTATCGAGGACTAGCGGGATTTACAATGAGCAGTTCTTC.

This sequence joins TRBV7-9 and TRBJ2-2; no firm D call. V was pared by 1 base and J by 7 bases, with 7 bases between. CDR1 and CDR2 from the germline V gene are SEHNR and FQNEAQ (reference sequence). The CDR3 length is 13 residues. The CDR3 DNA follows: TGTGCCAGCAGCTTAGGGGGTCACGGGGAGCTGTTTTTT. This encodes CASSLGGHGELFF.